These T cell receptor beta chains were read from a single sample in a study of cytomegalovirus exposure and HLA in healthy donors. Sequencing was performed with immunoSEQ multiplex PCR; in TCRdb, only in-frame clones are kept and a portion is missing. The sample has approximately 110,000 clones; 50% to 70% are singletons. The sample comprised PBMCs. These receptors were collected from a man aged 25-45 years in good health and CMV-seropositive. CDR3s include the opening cysteine and the closing phenylalanine or tryptophan. Fields, in order: V gene, J gene, D gene, clone size, CDR3 DNA, CDR3 protein. D genes are given only for firm matches. A row's size may be missing; if present it is once, few, many or a size class.

>TRBV7-8|TRBJ2-7|NA|once
TGTGCCAGCAGCCGAGCGGGGGACAGTCTCTACGAGCAGTACTTC
CASSRAGDSLYEQYF
>TRBV5-6|TRBJ1-5|NA|few
TGTGCCAGCAGCTCTAGTGGACAGCGCTATCAGCCCCAGCATTTT
CASSSSGQRYQPQHF
>TRBV2|TRBJ2-7|TRBD1|NA
TGTGCCAGCAAAGCGACAGGGGCAGGCGAGCAGTACTTC
CASKATGAGEQYF
>TRBV9|TRBJ2-3|TRBD1|few
TGTGCCAGCAGCGAATTTGACAGGGGAACAGATACGCAGTATTTT
CASSEFDRGTDTQYF
>TRBV19|TRBJ2-1|TRBD1|NA
TGTGCCACCACCACAGGGGACCTCTCCTACAATGAGCAGTTCTTC
CATTTGDLSYNEQFF
>TRBV10-3|TRBJ2-7|TRBD1|NA
TGTGCCATTTCCGGGACAGAAGGCATCTACGAGCAGTACTTC
CAISGTEGIYEQYF
>TRBV9|TRBJ1-2|NA|NA
TGTGCCAGCAGCGTAGCTAGTGGCGGGAACTATGGCTACACCTTC
CASSVASGGNYGYTF
>TRBV2|TRBJ1-5|NA|NA
TGTGCCAGCAGTGTGGGGGGTTGGGATCAGCCCCAGCATTTT
CASSVGGWDQPQHF
>TRBV18|TRBJ1-5|NA|NA
TGTGCCAGCTCAACAGCGGGGGCTGGCAATCAGCCCCAGCATTTT
CASSTAGAGNQPQHF
>TRBV15|TRBJ1-1|NA|NA
TGTGCCACCAGCAGAGCCATTGGGGGGGTTGGGGCTTTCTTT
CATSRAIGGVGAFF
>TRBV18|TRBJ2-7|TRBD2|NA
TGTGCCAGCTCACCCCTGGGGGGGACGATCGGCTCCTACGAGCAGTACTTC
CASSPLGGTIGSYEQYF
>TRBV10-3|TRBJ1-1|NA|NA
TGTGCCATCAGTGACATGAACACTGAAGCTTTCTTT
CAISDMNTEAFF
>TRBV6-1|TRBJ2-7|NA|NA
TGTGCCAGCAGTGAAGGTCCAGGGTTTCCCTACGAGCAGTACTTC
CASSEGPGFPYEQYF
>TRBV7-9|TRBJ1-2|NA|NA
TGTGCCAGCAGCTTAAGCCAAATCTATGGCTACACCTTC
CASSLSQIYGYTF
>TRBV5-5|TRBJ2-2|TRBD2|NA
TGTGCCAGCAGCTTGCTAGCGGGCCTGAACACCGGGGAGCTGTTTTTT
CASSLLAGLNTGELFF
>TRBV7-9|TRBJ2-6|NA|NA
TGTGCCAGCAGCCGAACCCAGGGGCTTGGGACCAACGTCCTGACTTTC
CASSRTQGLGTNVLTF
>TRBV5-1|TRBJ1-1|NA|few
TGCGCCAGCAGCTTGGATACAGGAAAAAGGACTGAAGCTTTCTTT
CASSLDTGKRTEAFF
>TRBV10-1|TRBJ2-3|NA|NA
TGCGCCAGCAGTGAGGTGGACTTCACAGATACGCAGTATTTT
CASSEVDFTDTQYF
>TRBV7-9|TRBJ1-2|TRBD1|NA
TGTGCCAGCAGCTCGGGACAGACCTATGGCTACACCTTC
CASSSGQTYGYTF
>TRBV7-6|TRBJ2-2|TRBD2|NA
TGTGCCAGCAGCCCCGCGGGGGTGGGGACTCCCATGATAGCCGGGGAGCTGTTTTTT
CASSPAGVGTPMIAGELFF
>TRBV15|TRBJ2-1|TRBD1|NA
TGTGCCACCAGCAGAGCTGCAGGGGGCGCGGACAATGAGCAGTTCTTC
CATSRAAGGADNEQFF
>TRBV7-8|TRBJ1-2|TRBD1|NA
TGTGCCAGCAGCCAGGGGACAGCCTCTAACTATGGCTACACCTTC
CASSQGTASNYGYTF
>TRBV6-5|TRBJ2-5|NA|NA
TGTGCCAGCAGTCGACTGGTAGCGACCCAAGAGACCCAGTACTTC
CASSRLVATQETQYF
>TRBV6-1|TRBJ2-5|NA|NA
TGTGCCAGCAGTGAGCTGCCAGGCCGAGAGACCCAGTACTTC
CASSELPGRETQYF
>TRBV4-1|TRBJ1-1|TRBD1|NA
TGCGCCAGCAGCCCCTGGGACAGCCAGAACACTGAAGCTTTCTTT
CASSPWDSQNTEAFF
>TRBV11-1|TRBJ2-3|NA|few
TGTGCCAGCAGCTTAGGCCTCTCGATTAATGAGGATACGCAGTATTTT
CASSLGLSINEDTQYF
>TRBV6-1|TRBJ2-2|TRBD1|NA
TGTGCCAGCAGCGGACAGGCGGTCACCGGGGAGCTGTTTTTT
CASSGQAVTGELFF
>TRBV10-3|TRBJ2-3|TRBD1|NA
TGTGCCACCAAAGGGGGCTCGACAGATACGCAGTATTTT
CATKGGSTDTQYF
>TRBV6-4|TRBJ2-2|NA|NA
TGTGCCAGCAGTGATCAGGATAGCGCCGGGGAGCTGTTTTTT
CASSDQDSAGELFF
>TRBV5-1|TRBJ2-5|NA|once
TGCGCCAGCAGCCCCGGACAGTACCAAGAGACCCAGTACTTC
CASSPGQYQETQYF
>TRBV28|TRBJ2-5|NA|NA
TGTGCCAGCAGTTTAGTGGGGGGACACCAAGAGACCCAGTACTTC
CASSLVGGHQETQYF
>TRBV13|TRBJ1-2|TRBD1|once
TGTGCCAGCAGCTTAGGGGGGTCGGGACAGCTGGGCTACACCTTC
CASSLGGSGQLGYTF
>TRBV11-2|TRBJ2-3|TRBD2|NA
TGTGCCAGCAGCCTACAAGTCGCTAGCGGGGGGGGAGATACGCAGTATTTT
CASSLQVASGGGDTQYF
>TRBV6-6|TRBJ2-7|TRBD1|few
TGTGCCAGCAGTTATAGGGGACAGGGGTCCTACGAGCAGTACTTC
CASSYRGQGSYEQYF
>TRBV27|TRBJ2-7|TRBD1|NA
TGCGCCAGCAGTACCCCGACAGGGATCCACGAGCAGTACTTC
CASSTPTGIHEQYF
>TRBV5-6|TRBJ2-7|NA|NA
TGTGCCAGCAGCTCGACCTACAGGGTACACGAGCAGTACTTC
CASSSTYRVHEQYF
>TRBV29-1|TRBJ1-1|NA|few
TGCAGCGTTGTGGGCATAGGAGCTTTCTTT
CSVVGIGAFF